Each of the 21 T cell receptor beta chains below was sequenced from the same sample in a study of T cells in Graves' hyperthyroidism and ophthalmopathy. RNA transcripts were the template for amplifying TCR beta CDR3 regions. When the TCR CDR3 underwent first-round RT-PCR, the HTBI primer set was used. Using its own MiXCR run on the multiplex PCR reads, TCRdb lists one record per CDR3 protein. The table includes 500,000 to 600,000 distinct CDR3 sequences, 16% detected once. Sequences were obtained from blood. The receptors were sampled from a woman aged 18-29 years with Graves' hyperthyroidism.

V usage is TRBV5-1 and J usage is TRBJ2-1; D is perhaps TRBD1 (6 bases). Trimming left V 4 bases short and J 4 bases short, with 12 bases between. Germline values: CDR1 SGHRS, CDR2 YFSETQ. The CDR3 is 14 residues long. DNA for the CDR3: TGCGCCAGCAGCGGACAGTTCCGGTACAATGAGCAGTTCTTC. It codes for CASSGQFRYNEQFF.

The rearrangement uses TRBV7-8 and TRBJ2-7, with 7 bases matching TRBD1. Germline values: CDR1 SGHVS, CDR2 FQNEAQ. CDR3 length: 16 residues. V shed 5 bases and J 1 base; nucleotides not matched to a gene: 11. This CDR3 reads CASSPYRDSRSYEQYF. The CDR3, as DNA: TGTGCCAGCAGCCCCTACCGGGACAGCCGTTCCTACGAGCAGTACTTC.

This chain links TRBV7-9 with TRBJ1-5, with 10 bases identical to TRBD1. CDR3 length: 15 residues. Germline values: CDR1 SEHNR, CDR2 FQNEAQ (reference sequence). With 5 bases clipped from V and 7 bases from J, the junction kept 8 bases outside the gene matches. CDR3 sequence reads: CASSPGTGDWQPQHF. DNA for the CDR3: TGTGCCAGCAGCCCCGGGACAGGGGACTGGCAGCCCCAGCATTTT. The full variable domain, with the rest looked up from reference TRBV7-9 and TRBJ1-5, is DTGVSQNPRHKITKRGQNVTFRCDPISEHNRLYWYRQTLGQGPEFLTYFQNEAQLEKSRLLSDRFSAERPKGSFSTLEIQRTEQGDSAMYLCASSPGTGDWQPQHFGDGTRLSIL.

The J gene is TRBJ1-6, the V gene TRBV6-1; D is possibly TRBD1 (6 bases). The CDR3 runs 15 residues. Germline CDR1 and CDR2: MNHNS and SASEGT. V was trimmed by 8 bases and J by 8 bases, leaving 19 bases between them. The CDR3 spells CASRVGHTIDSPLHF. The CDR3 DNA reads TGTGCCAGCCGGGTGGGACATACTATCGATTCACCCCTCCACTTT.

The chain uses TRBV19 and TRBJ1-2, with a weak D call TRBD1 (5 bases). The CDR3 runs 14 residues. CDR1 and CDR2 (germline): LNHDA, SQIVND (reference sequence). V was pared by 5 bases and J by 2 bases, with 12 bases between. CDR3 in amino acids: CASSLVGGNYGYTF. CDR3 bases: TGTGCCAGTAGTCTCGTGGGGGGAAACTATGGCTACACCTTC.

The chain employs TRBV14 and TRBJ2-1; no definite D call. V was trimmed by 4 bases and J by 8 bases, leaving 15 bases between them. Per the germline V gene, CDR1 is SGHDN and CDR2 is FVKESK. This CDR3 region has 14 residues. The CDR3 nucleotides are TGTGCCAGCAGCCCGAGAAGGCTAGTTGATGAGCAGTTCTTC. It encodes CASSPRRLVDEQFF.

CDR3 sequence: CASSEWNQETQYF. The CDR3 bases are TGTGCCAGCTCGGAGTGGAACCAAGAGACCCAGTACTTC. This chain joins TRBV19 and TRBJ2-5; D remains ambiguous. This CDR3 spans 13 amino acids. CDR1 is LNHDA, CDR2 SQIVND, per germline (reference sequence). Trimming left V 9 bases short and J 0 bases short, with 11 bases between.

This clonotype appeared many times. CDR3 DNA sequence: TGTGCCAGCAGCTTAGTAGCGGGAACCGGGGAGCTGTTTTTT. Amino acids: CASSLVAGTGELFF. The gene calls are TRBV7-2 and TRBJ2-2, with TRBD2 identical over 8 bases. V lost 1 base to trimming and J lost 5 bases; unmatched junction nucleotides: 0. The germline V gene encodes CDR1 SGHTA and CDR2 FQGNSA. CDR3 length: 14 residues.

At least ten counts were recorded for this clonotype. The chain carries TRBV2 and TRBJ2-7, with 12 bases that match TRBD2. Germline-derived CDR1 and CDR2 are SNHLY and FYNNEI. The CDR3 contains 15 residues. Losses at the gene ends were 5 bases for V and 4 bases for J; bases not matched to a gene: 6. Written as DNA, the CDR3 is TGTGCCAGCAGTTCTCTAGCGGGAGGGGAATACGAGCAGTACTTC. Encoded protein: CASSSLAGGEYEQYF.

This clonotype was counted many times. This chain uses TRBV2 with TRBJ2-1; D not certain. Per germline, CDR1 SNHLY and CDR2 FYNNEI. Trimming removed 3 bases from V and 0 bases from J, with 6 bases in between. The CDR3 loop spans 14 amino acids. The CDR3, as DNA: TGTGCCAGCAGTGAGCGGAGCTCCTACAATGAGCAGTTCTTC. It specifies CASSERSSYNEQFF.

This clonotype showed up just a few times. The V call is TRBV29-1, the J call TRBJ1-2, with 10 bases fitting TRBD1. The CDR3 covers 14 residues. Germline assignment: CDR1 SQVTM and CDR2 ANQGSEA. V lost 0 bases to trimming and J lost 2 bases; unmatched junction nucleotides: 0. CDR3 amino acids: CSVEEGQGNYGYTF. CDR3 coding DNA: TGCAGCGTTGAAGAGGGACAGGGGAACTATGGCTACACCTTC. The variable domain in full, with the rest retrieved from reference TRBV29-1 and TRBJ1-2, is SAVISQKPSRDICQRGTSLTIQCQVDSQVTMMFWYRQQPGQSLTLIATANQGSEATYESGFVIDKFPISRPNLTFSTLTVSNMSPEDSSIYLCSVEEGQGNYGYTFGSGTRLTVV.

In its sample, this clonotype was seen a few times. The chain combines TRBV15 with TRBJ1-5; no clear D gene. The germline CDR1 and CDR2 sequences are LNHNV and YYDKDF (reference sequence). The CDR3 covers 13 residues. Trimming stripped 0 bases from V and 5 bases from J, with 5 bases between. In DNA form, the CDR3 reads TGTGCCACCAGCAGAGATCCTGATCAGCCCCAGCATTTT. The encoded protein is CATSRDPDQPQHF.

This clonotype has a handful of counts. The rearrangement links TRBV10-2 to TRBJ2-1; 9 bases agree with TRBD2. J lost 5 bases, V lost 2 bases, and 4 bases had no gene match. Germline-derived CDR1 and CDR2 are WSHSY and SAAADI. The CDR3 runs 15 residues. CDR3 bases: TGCGCCAGCAGTGAGGCGGGGGGGCCGCACAATGAGCAGTTCTTC. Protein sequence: CASSEAGGPHNEQFF.

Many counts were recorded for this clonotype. CDR3 nucleotide sequence: TGTGCCTGGAGTCCTAGCGGGTCCTACGAGCAGTACTTC. Amino acid sequence: CAWSPSGSYEQYF. The chain is built from TRBV30 and TRBJ2-7; 8 bases map to TRBD2. The V and J ends lost 2 bases and 1 base, in that order; junction bases with no gene match: 1. The CDR3 has 13 amino acids. Germline V gene sequence: CDR1 GTSNPN, CDR2 SVGIG (reference sequence). Filled out from reference TRBV30 and TRBJ2-7, the complete variable domain reads SQTIHQWPATLVQPVGSPLSLECTVEGTSNPNLYWYRQAAGRGLQLLFYSVGIGQISSEVPQNLSASRPQDRQFILSSKKLLLSDSGFYLCAWSPSGSYEQYFGPGTRLTVT.

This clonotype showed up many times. CDR3 sequence (DNA): TGCAGTGCTAGAACAGGCTCCTACGAGCAGTACTTC. Its protein product is CSARTGSYEQYF. The V call is TRBV20-1, the J call TRBJ2-7, with a weak D call TRBD1 (5 bases). This CDR3 comprises 12 residues. The V and J ends lost 2 bases and 0 bases respectively, with 5 bases between them. Germline CDR1 DFQATT, CDR2 SNEGSKA (reference sequence).

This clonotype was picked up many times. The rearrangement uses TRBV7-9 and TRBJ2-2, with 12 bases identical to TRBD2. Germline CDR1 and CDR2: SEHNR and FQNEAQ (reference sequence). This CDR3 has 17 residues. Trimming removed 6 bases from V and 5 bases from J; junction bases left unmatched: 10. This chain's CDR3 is CASRTGGLAGQTGELFF. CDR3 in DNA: TGTGCCAGCAGAACTGGTGGACTAGCGGGGCAAACCGGGGAGCTGTTTTTT.

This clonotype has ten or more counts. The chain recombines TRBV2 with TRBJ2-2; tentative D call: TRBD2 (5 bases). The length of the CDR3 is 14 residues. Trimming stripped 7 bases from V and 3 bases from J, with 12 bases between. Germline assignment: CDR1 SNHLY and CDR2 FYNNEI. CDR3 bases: TGTGCCAGCAATGGCGGAGGCCACACCGGGGAGCTGTTTTTT. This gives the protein CASNGGGHTGELFF.

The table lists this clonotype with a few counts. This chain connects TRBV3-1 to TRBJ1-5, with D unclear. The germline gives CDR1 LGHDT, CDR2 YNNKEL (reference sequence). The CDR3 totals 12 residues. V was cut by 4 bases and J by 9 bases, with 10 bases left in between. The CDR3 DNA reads TGTGCCAGCAGCCTCGGACGGGGGCCCCAGCATTTT. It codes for CASSLGRGPQHF.

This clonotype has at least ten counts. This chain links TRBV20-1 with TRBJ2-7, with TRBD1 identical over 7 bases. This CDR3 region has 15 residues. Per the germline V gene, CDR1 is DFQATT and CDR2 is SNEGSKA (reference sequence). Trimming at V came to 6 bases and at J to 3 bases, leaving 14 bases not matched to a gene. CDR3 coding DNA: TGCAGTGCGAGGCGGGTAGGGGGCGTCAGCTACGAGCAGTACTTC. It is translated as CSARRVGGVSYEQYF.

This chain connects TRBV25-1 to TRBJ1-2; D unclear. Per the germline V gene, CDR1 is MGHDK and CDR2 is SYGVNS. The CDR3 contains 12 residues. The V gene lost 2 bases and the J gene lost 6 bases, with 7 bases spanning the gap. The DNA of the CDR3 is TGTGCCAGCAGTGAAAGACCCGATGGCTACACCTTC. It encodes CASSERPDGYTF.

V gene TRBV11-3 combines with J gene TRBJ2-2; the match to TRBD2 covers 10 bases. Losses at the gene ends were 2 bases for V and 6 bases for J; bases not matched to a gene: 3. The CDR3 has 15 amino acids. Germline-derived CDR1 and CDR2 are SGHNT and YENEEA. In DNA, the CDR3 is TGTGCCAGCAGCTTAAATCTAGCGGGGGCCGGGGAGCTGTTTTTT. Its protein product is CASSLNLAGAGELFF.